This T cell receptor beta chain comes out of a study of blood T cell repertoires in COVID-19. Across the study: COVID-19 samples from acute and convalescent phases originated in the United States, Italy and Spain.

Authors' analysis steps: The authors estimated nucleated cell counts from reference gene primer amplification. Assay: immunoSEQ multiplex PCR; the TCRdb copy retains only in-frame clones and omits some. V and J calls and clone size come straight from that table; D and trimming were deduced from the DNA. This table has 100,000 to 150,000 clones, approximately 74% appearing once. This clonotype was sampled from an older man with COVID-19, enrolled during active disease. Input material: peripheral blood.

For the CDR3, the DNA is TGTGCCAGCAGCTTAGGTCAAACCTCGGCCGGGGAGCTGTTTTTT. As protein: CASSLGQTSAGELFF. V usage is TRBV7-8 and J usage is TRBJ2-2, with unresolved D. CDR1 and CDR2 (germline): SGHVS, FQNEAQ. The CDR3 totals 15 residues. Trimming cost V 1 base and J 6 bases, with 12 bases left between them.